Sequencing of this TCR beta chain was carried out in a study of T cell responses to AZD1222 COVID-19 vaccine. Repertoires were generated with immunoSEQ multiplex PCR, while TCRdb's copy carries only in-frame clones and drops some. The sample carries roughly 150,000 clones, 70% to 90% recorded once. The CDR3 loop spans 15 amino acids. Germline trimming cut 4 bases from V and 1 base from J; bases unmatched to any gene: 7. CDR1 is SGHDN and CDR2 is FVKESK in the germline V gene. The receptor was isolated from an adult who received the AZD1222 COVID-19 vaccine. The chain combines TRBV14 with TRBJ2-7; TRBD1 aligns across 7 bases. The sample was peripheral blood, taken 28 days after the second AZD1222 dose. CDR3 in amino acids: CASSPTGRYSYEQYF. CDR3 DNA sequence: TGTGCCAGCAGCCCGACAGGGAGATATTCCTACGAGCAGTACTTC.